A single TCR beta chain is shown here with its context. This specimen belongs to a study of blood T cells in healthy people across ages. For the second PCR, which ran for about 7 to 12 cycles, a sample-barcoded 5' primer and a J-beta primer mix were used. No fewer than 3 million CDR3-containing paired-end reads came from each sample. From the 5' RACE reads, TCRdb called clonotypes with MiXCR, one entry per CDR3 protein. The sample consists of about 290,000 distinct CDR3 sequences, about 25% of them appearing once. The TCR comes from a woman aged 65 to 85 in good health. The sample taken for sequencing was blood.

The DNA of the CDR3 is TGCGCCAGCAGCTTCAACACAGGGGTAGAGACCCAGTACTTC. This sequence encodes CASSFNTGVETQYF. The gene calls are TRBV5-1 and TRBJ2-5; TRBD1 matches at 7 bases. The germline CDR1 and CDR2 sequences are SGHRS and YFSETQ. V lost 2 bases to trimming and J lost 4 bases; unmatched junction nucleotides: 5. This CDR3 contains 14 residues.